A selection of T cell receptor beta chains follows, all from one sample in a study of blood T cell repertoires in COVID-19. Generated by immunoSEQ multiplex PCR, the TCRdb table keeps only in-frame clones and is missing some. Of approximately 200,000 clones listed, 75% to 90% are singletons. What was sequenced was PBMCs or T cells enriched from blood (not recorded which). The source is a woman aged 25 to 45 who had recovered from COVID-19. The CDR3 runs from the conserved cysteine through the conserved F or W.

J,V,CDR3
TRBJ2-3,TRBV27,CASSLSFQVSTDTQYF
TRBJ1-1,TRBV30,CAGQGPNTEAFF
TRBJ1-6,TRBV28,CASSSVQTNSPLHF
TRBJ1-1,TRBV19,CASSTGGNTEAFF
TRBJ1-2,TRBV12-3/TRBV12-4,CASRRQYGYTF
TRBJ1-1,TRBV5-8,CASSPTGGYTEAFF
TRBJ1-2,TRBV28,CASSQGQRYGYTF
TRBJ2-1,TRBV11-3,CASSLRVAGGEQFF
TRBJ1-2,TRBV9,CASSVDPRWDYGYTF
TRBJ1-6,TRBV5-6,CASSFSRSPLHF
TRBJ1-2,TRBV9,CASSVSGADYGYTF
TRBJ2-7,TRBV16,CASSQGNTGAEF